This T cell receptor beta chain emerged from a study of beta chain features in type 1 diabetes. Reverse transcription of all isolated RNA meant that expressed TCRB transcripts were sequenced. Assay used: immunoSEQ multiplex PCR; TCRdb lists only in-frame clones, some missing. The sample consists of hundreds of thousands of clones, about 14% of them appearing once. Germline loops: CDR1 SEHNR, CDR2 FQNEAQ (reference sequence). The V end lost 5 bases, the J end lost 2 bases, and 10 bases lay between the germline ends. The CDR3 is 14 residues long. There are a few counts of this clone. The source material was naive CD4+ T cells from blood. The V and J genes are TRBV7-9 and TRBJ1-5, with D perhaps TRBD1 (6 bases). The sequence was obtained from a young man in good health. This CDR3 reads CASSRKGGNQPQHF. CDR3 DNA: TGTGCCAGCAGCCGCAAGGGGGGCAATCAGCCCCAGCATTTT.